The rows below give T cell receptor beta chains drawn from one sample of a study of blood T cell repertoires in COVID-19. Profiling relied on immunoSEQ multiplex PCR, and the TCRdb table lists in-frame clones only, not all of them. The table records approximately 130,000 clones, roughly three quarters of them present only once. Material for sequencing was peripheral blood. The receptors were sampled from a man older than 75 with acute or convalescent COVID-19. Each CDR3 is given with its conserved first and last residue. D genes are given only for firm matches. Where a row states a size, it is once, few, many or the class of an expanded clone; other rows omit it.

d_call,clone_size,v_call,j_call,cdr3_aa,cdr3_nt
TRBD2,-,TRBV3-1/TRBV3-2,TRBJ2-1,CASSQDLTRGGPDEQFF,TGTGCCAGCAGTCAAGATCTTACGCGGGGGGGCCCGGATGAGCAGTTCTTC
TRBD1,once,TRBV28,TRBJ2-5,CASSFQGASETQYF,TGTGCCAGCAGTTTTCAGGGGGCATCGGAGACCCAGTACTTC
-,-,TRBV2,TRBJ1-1,CASSISWEGNTEAFF,TGTGCCAGCAGTATTAGCTGGGAGGGGAACACTGAAGCTTTCTTT
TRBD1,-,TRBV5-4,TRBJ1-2,CASSLQGAVGNYGYTF,TGTGCCAGCAGCTTACAGGGGGCTGTGGGTAACTATGGCTACACCTTC
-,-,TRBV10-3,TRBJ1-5,CAISESLGGSNQPQHF,TGTGCCATCAGTGAGAGTCTCGGGGGTTCAAATCAGCCCCAGCATTTT
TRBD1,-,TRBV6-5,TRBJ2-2,CASRFDRGHTGELFF,TGTGCCAGCAGGTTCGACAGGGGTCACACCGGGGAGCTGTTTTTT
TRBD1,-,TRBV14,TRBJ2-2,CASSQRQGYTGELFF,TGTGCCAGCAGCCAACGACAGGGCTACACCGGGGAGCTGTTTTTT
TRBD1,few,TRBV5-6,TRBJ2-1,CASRYGQGTYNEQFF,TGTGCCAGCAGATATGGACAGGGGACCTACAATGAGCAGTTCTTC
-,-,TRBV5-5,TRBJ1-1,CASSHLTAGTNTEAFF,TGTGCCAGCAGCCACTTGACAGCTGGAACGAACACTGAAGCTTTCTTT
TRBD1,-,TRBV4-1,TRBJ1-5,CASSQGTGNNQPQHF,TGCGCCAGCAGCCAGGGGACAGGGAACAATCAGCCCCAGCATTTT
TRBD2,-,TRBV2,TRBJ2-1,CASRVPGLAGGTPVEQFF,TGTGCCAGCAGGGTCCCGGGACTAGCGGGGGGAACACCAGTTGAGCAGTTCTTC
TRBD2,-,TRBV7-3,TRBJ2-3,CASSTGASGGTTDTQYF,TGTGCCAGCAGCACCGGGGCTAGCGGGGGGACCACAGATACGCAGTATTTT
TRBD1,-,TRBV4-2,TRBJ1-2,CASSQEGGQPYGYTF,TGTGCCAGCAGCCAAGAAGGGGGACAGCCCTATGGCTACACCTTC
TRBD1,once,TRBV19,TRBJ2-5,CASSSTGGQETQYF,TGTGCCAGTAGTTCGACAGGGGGCCAAGAGACCCAGTACTTC
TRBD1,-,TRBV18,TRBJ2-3,CASSPRGQVFRSPYYDTQYF,TGTGCCAGCTCACCAAGGGGACAGGTATTTCGGAGCCCCTATTACGATACGCAGTATTTT
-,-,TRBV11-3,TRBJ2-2,CASSKRPVTGNTGELFF,TGTGCCAGCAGTAAACGCCCAGTGACAGGCAACACCGGGGAGCTGTTTTTT
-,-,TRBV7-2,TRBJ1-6,CASSIRGSPLHF,TGTGCCAGCAGCATCCGAGGGTCACCCCTCCACTTT
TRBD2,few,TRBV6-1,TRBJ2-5,CASSDSGGSPQTQYF,TGTGCCAGCAGTGATAGCGGGGGGTCCCCTCAGACCCAGTACTTC
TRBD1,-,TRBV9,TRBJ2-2,CASSVDPGTGTGELFF,TGTGCCAGCAGCGTAGACCCCGGGACAGGGACCGGGGAGCTGTTTTTT
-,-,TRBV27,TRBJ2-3,CASSLGARSTDTQYF,TGTGCCAGCAGTTTAGGGGCTAGATCCACAGATACGCAGTATTTT
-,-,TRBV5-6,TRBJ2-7,CASSLRGIKAEQYF,TGTGCCAGCAGCTTGAGAGGGATTAAGGCCGAGCAGTACTTC
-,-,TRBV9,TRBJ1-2,CASSVAPGGYGYTF,TGTGCCAGCAGCGTAGCTCCCGGTGGCTATGGCTACACCTTC
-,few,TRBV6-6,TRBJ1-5,CASSLPGQRDQPQHF,TGTGCCAGCAGTTTACCGGGACAAAGGGACCAGCCCCAGCATTTT
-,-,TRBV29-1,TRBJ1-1,CSVGVGASVTEAFF,TGCAGCGTTGGTGTGGGGGCGAGTGTCACTGAAGCTTTCTTT
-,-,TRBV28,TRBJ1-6,CATRGGLDSPLHF,TGTGCCACCAGGGGAGGTTTAGATTCACCCCTCCACTTT
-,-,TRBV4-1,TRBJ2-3,CASSQVDTLLLTDTQYF,TGCGCCAGCAGCCAAGTAGACACCCTCCTACTCACAGATACGCAGTATTTT
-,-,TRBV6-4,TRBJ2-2,CASSAGGLNTGELFF,TGTGCCAGCAGTGCTGGCGGACTGAACACCGGGGAGCTGTTTTTT
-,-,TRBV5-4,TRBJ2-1,CASSLNGEQFF,TGTGCCAGCAGCCTCAACGGTGAGCAGTTCTTC
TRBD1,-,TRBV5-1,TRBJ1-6,CASSLGDRGQAPLHF,TGCGCCAGCAGCTTGGGGGACAGGGGGCAGGCACCCCTCCACTTT
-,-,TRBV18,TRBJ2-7,CASSQGLYEQYF,TGTGCCAGCTCCCAGGGACTCTACGAGCAGTACTTC
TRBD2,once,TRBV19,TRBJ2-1,CASSPPRGLAGFDEQFF,TGTGCCAGTAGCCCCCCTCGTGGACTAGCGGGGTTCGATGAGCAGTTCTTC
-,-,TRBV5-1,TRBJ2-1,CASSLVVGPSYNEQFF,TGCGCCAGCAGCTTGGTAGTGGGGCCCTCCTACAATGAGCAGTTCTTC
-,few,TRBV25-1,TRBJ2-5,CASARGRGGETQYF,TGTGCCAGCGCCCGGGGGAGGGGGGGAGAGACCCAGTACTTC
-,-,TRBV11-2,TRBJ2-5,CASSLVLQETQYF,TGTGCCAGCAGCTTAGTACTCCAAGAGACCCAGTACTTC
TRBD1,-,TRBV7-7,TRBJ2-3,CASSPGTGSSTDTQYF,TGTGCCAGCAGCCCCGGGACAGGGAGTAGCACAGATACGCAGTATTTT
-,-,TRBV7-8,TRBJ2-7,CASSQSGLKEQYF,TGTGCCAGCAGCCAATCGGGACTGAAGGAGCAGTACTTC
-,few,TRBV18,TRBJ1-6,CASSPSEQGTGSPLHF,TGTGCCAGCTCACCGTCCGAACAGGGAACGGGCTCACCCCTCCACTTT
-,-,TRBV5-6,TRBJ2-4,CASSSAIPSVAKNIQYF,TGTGCCAGCAGCTCGGCCATACCTAGCGTTGCCAAAAACATTCAGTACTTC
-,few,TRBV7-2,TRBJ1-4,CASSRPPGSGEKLFF,TGTGCCAGCAGTCGACCACCGGGGTCTGGTGAAAAACTGTTTTTT
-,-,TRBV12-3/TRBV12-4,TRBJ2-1,CASRQGSYNEQFF,TGTGCCAGCAGACAGGGATCCTACAATGAGCAGTTCTTC
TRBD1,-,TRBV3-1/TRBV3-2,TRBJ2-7,CASSRGTGSYEQYF,TGTGCCAGCAGCCGCGGGACAGGGTCCTACGAGCAGTACTTC
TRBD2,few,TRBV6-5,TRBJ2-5,CASSIGLVVETQYF,TGTGCCAGCAGTATAGGACTAGTAGTGGAGACCCAGTACTTC
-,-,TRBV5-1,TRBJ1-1,CASLYPGGTEAFF,TGCGCCAGCCTTTATCCTGGCGGCACTGAAGCTTTCTTT
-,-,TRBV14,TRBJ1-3,CASSQGLLIGNTIYF,TGTGCCAGCAGCCAAGGTCTGCTAATTGGAAACACCATATATTTT
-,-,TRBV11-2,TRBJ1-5,CASSNLGGDQPQHF,TGTGCCAGCAGCAATTTAGGCGGAGATCAGCCCCAGCATTTT
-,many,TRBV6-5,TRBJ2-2,CASSYGQTTGELFF,TGTGCCAGCAGTTACGGGCAGACCACCGGGGAGCTGTTTTTT
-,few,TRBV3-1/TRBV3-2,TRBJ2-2,CASSQDKSWARYTGELFF,TGTGCCAGCAGCCAAGATAAGAGTTGGGCCAGATACACCGGGGAGCTGTTTTTT
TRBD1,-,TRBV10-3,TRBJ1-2,CAISAGQGNYGYTF,TGTGCCATCAGTGCGGGACAGGGTAACTATGGCTACACCTTC